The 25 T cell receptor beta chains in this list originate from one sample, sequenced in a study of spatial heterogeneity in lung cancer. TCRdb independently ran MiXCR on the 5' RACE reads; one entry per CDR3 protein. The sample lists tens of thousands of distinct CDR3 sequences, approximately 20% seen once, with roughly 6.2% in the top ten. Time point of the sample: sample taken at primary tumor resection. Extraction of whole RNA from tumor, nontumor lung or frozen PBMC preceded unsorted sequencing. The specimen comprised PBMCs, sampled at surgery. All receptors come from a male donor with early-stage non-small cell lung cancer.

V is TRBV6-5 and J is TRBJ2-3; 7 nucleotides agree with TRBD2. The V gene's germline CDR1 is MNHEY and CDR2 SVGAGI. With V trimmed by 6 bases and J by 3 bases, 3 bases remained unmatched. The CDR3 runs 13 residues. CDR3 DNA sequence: TGTGCCAGCAGCCACGGGGGGACAGATACGCAGTATTTT. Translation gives CASSHGGTDTQYF.

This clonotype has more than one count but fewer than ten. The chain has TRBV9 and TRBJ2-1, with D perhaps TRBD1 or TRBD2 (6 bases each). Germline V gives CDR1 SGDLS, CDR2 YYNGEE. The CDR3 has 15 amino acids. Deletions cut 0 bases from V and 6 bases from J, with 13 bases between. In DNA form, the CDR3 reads TGTGCCAGCAGCGTAGAGGGGGGAGCGGGCAATGAGCAGTTCTTC. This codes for CASSVEGGAGNEQFF.

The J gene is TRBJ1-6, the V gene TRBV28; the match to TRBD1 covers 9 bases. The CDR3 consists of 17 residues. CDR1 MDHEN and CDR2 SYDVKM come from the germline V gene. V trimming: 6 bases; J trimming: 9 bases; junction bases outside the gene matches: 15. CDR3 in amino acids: CASRPLPTGQGGSPLHF. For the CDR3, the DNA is TGTGCCAGCAGACCCCTCCCTACGGGACAGGGAGGTTCACCCCTCCACTTT.

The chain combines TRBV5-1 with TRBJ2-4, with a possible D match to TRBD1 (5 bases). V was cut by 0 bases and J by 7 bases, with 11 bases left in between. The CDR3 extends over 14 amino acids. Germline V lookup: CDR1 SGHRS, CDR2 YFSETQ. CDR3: CASSLEGRANIQYF. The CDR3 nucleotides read TGCGCCAGCAGCTTGGAAGGCAGGGCGAACATTCAGTACTTC.

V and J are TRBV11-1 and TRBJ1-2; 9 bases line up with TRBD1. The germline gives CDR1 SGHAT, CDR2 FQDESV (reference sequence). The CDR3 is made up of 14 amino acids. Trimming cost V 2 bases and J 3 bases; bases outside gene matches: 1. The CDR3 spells CASSLRQGDYGYTF. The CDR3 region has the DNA TGTGCCAGCAGCTTACGACAGGGGGACTATGGCTACACCTTC.

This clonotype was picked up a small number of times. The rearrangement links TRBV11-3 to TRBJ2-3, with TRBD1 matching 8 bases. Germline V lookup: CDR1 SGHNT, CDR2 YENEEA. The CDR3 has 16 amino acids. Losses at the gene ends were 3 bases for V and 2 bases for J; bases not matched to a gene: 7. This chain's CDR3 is CASSFSAGGLTDTQYF. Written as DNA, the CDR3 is TGTGCCAGCAGCTTTTCCGCAGGGGGCCTCACAGATACGCAGTATTTT. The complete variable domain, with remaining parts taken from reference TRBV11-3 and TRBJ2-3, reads EAGVVQSPRYKIIEKKQPVAFWCNPISGHNTLYWYLQNLGQGPELLIRYENEEAVDDSQLPKDRFSAERLKGVDSTLKIQPAELGDSAVYLCASSFSAGGLTDTQYFGPGTRLTVL.

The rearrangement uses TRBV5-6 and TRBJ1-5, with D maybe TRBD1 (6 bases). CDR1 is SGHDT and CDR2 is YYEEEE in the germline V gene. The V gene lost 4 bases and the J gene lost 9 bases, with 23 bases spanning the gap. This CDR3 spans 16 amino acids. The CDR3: CASSQRGPVSRGPQHF. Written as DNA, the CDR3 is TGTGCCAGCAGCCAACGGGGGCCAGTGTCACGGGGGCCCCAGCATTTT. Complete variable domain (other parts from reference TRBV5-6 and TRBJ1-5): DAGVTQSPTHLIKTRGQQVTLRCSPKSGHDTVSWYQQALGQGPQFIFQYYEEEERQRGNFPDRFSGHQFPNYSSELNVNALLLGDSALYLCASSQRGPVSRGPQHFGDGTRLSIL.

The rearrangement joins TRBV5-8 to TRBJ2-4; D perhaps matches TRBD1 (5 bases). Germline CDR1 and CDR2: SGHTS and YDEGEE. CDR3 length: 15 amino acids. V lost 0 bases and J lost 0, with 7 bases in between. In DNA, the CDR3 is TGTGCCAGCAGCTTGGGACAGATAGCCAAAAACATTCAGTACTTC. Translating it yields CASSLGQIAKNIQYF.

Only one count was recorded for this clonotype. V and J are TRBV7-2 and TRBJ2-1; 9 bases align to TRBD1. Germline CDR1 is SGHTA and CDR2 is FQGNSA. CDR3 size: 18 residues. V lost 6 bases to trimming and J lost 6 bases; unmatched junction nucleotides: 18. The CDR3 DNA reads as TGTGCCAGCAGAGGACAGGGGTCCCTGAGGGCTTTGGGCAATGAGCAGTTCTTC. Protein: CASRGQGSLRALGNEQFF.

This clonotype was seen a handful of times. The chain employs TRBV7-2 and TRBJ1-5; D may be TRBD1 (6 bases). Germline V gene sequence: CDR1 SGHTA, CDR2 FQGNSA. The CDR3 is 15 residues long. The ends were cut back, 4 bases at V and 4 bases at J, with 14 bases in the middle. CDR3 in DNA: TGTGCCAGCAGCTCCCAGGGGCAACGTAATCAGCCCCAGCATTTT. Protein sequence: CASSSQGQRNQPQHF.

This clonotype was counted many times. CDR3 protein: CASSATGVSGYTF. The CDR3 DNA reads TGTGCCAGCAGTGCAACAGGGGTATCCGGCTACACCTTC. The chain couples TRBV25-1 to TRBJ1-2; 7 bases align to TRBD1. V was pared by 4 bases and J by 8 bases, with 7 bases of the junction left unmatched. CDR3 size: 13 residues. Germline V gene lookup returns CDR1 MGHDK and CDR2 SYGVNS.

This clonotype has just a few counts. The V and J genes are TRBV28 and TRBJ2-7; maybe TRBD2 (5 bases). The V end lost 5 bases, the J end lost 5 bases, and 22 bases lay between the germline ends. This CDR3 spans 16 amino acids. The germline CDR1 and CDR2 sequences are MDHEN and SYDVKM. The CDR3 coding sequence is TGTGCCAGCAGTCCTTCACCGGGAATCACCCGCAACGAGCAGTACTTC. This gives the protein CASSPSPGITRNEQYF.

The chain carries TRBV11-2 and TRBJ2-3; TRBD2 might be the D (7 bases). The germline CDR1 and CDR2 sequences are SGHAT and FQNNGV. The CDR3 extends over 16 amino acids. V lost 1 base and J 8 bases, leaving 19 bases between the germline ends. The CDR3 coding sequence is TGTGCCAGCAGCTTAGGCATTGCGGGGGCCCTAAGTACGCAGTATTTT. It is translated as CASSLGIAGALSTQYF.

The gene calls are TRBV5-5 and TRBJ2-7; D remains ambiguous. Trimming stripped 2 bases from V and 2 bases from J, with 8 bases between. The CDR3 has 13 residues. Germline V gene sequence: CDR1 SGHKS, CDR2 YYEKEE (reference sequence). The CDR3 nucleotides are TGTGCCAGCAGCTTTCTAGAGGCCTACGAGCAGTACTTC. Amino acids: CASSFLEAYEQYF.

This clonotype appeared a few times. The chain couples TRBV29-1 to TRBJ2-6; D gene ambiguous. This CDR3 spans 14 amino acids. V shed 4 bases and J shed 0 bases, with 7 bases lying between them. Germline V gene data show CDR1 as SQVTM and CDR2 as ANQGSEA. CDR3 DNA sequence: TGCAGCGTTGTGGATGACTCTGGGGCCAACGTCCTGACTTTC. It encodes CSVVDDSGANVLTF. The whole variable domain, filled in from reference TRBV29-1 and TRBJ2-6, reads SAVISQKPSRDICQRGTSLTIQCQVDSQVTMMFWYRQQPGQSLTLIATANQGSEATYESGFVIDKFPISRPNLTFSTLTVSNMSPEDSSIYLCSVVDDSGANVLTFGAGSRLTVL.

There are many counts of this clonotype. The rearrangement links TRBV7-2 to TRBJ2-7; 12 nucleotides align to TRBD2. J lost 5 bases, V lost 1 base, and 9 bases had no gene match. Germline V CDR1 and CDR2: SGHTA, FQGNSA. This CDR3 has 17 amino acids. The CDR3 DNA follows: TGTGCCAGCAGCTTAGGGACTAGCGGGAAGAATAGAGACGAGCAGTACTTC. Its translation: CASSLGTSGKNRDEQYF.

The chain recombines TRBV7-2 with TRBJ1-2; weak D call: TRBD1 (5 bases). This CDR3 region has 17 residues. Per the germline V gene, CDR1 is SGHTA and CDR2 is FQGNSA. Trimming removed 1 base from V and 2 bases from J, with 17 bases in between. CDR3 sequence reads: CASSLVLGQANNYGYTF. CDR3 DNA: TGTGCCAGCAGCTTAGTGCTGGGGCAGGCGAACAACTATGGCTACACCTTC.

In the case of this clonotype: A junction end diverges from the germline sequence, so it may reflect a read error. The CDR3 bases are TGTGCCAGCGGCTTAGAAAGCGGGGCGGCGGGTACGCAGTATTTT. It specifies CASGLESGAAGTQYF. This rearrangement joins TRBV7-2 to TRBJ2-3; TRBD2 aligns across 7 bases. The CDR3 totals 15 residues. Germline V gene lookup returns CDR1 SGHTA and CDR2 FQGNSA. The complete variable domain, with remaining parts taken from reference TRBV7-2 and TRBJ2-3, reads GAGVSQSPSNKVTEKGKDVELRCDPISGHTALYWYRQSLGQGLEFLIYFQGNSAPDKSGLPSDRFSAERTGGSVSTLTIQRTQQEDSAVYLCASGLESGAAGTQYFGPGTRLTVL.

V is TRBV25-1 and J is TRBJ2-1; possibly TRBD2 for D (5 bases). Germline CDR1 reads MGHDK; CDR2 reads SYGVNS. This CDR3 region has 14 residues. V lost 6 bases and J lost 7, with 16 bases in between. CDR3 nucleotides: TGTGCCAGCAGAGAAGTACGGGGTTTAAATGAGCAGTTCTTC. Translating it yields CASREVRGLNEQFF.

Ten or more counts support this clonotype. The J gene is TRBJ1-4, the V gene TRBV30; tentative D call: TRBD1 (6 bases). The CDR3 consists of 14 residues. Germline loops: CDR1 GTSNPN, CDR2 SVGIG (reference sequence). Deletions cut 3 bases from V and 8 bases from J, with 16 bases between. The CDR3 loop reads CAWRETGGREKLFF. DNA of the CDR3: TGTGCCTGGAGGGAGACAGGCGGCAGGGAAAAACTGTTTTTT.

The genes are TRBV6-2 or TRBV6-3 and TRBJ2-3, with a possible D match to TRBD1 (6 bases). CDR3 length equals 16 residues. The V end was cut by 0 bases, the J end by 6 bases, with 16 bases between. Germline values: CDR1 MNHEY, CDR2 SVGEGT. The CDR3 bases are TGTGCCAGCAGTTACTCCGAGACAGGAGATCCGGATACGCAGTATTTT. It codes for CASSYSETGDPDTQYF.

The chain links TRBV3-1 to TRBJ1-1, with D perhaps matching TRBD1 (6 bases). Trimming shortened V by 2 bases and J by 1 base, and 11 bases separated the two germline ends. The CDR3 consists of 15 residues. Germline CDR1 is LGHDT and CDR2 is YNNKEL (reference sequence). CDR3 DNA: TGTGCCAGCAGCCAATTGGGACACCCGAACACTGAAGCTTTCTTT. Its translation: CASSQLGHPNTEAFF.

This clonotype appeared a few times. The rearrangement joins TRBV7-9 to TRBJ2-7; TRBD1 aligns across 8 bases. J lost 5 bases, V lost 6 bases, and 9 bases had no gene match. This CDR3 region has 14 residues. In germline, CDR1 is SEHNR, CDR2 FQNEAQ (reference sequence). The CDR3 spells CASSLTGGLNEQYF. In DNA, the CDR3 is TGTGCCAGCAGTTTAACAGGGGGTCTCAACGAGCAGTACTTC.

CDR3: CASSLERGPYEQYF. In DNA, the CDR3 is TGTGCCAGCAGTTTAGAAAGAGGACCCTACGAGCAGTACTTC. This chain uses TRBV12-3 or TRBV12-4 with TRBJ2-7; D not certain. V gave up 1 base and J gave up 2 bases, with 9 bases separating them. The CDR3 runs 14 residues.

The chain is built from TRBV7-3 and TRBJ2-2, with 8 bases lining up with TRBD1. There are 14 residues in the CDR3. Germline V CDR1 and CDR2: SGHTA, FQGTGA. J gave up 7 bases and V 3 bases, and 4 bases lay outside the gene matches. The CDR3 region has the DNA TGTGCCAGCAGCTTTGACAGGGGTCACGGGGAGCTGTTTTTT. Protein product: CASSFDRGHGELFF.